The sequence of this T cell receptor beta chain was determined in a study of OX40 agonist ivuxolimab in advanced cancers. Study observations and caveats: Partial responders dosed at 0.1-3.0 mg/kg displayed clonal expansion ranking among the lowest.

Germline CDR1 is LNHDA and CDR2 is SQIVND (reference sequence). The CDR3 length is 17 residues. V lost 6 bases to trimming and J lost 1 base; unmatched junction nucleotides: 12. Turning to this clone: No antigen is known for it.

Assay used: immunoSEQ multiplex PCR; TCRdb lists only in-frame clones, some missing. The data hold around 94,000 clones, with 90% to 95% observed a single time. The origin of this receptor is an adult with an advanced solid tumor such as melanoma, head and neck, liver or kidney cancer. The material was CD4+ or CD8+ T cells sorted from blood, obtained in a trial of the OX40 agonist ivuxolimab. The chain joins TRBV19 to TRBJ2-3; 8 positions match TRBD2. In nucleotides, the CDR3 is TGTGCCAGTAGGGCTTTAGGGAGCGGGAGAGGCACAGATACGCAGTATTTT. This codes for CASRALGSGRGTDTQYF. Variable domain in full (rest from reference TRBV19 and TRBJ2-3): DGGITQSPKYLFRKEGQNVTLSCEQNLNHDAMYWYRQDPGQGLRLIYYSQIVNDFQKGDIAEGYSVSREKKESFPLTVTSAQKNPTAFYLCASRALGSGRGTDTQYFGPGTRLTVL.